This T cell receptor (beta chain) originates from a study of control samples from healthy donors and cancer patients. TCRdb's table, derived via immunoSEQ multiplex PCR, lists solely in-frame clones and lacks some. The sample holds 150,000 to 200,000 clones, 91% seen once. CDR1 is SGHRS, CDR2 YFSETQ, per germline. V lost 4 bases, J lost 2 bases, and 7 bases stayed unmatched. The CDR3 covers 16 residues. This clonotype was obtained from a woman aged 35 to 49 in good health. The rearrangement joins TRBV5-1 to TRBJ2-1, with TRBD1 matching 9 bases. Source material: blood. CDR3 nucleotide sequence: TGCGCCAGCAGCGGGGGGACAGGGATTACCTACAATGAGCAGTTCTTC. Protein product: CASSGGTGITYNEQFF. The full variable domain, completed using reference TRBV5-1 and TRBJ2-1, is KAGVTQTPRYLIKTRGQQVTLSCSPISGHRSVSWYQQTPGQGLQFLFEYFSETQRNKGNFPGRFSGRQFSNSRSEMNVSTLELGDSALYLCASSGGTGITYNEQFFGPGTRLTVL.